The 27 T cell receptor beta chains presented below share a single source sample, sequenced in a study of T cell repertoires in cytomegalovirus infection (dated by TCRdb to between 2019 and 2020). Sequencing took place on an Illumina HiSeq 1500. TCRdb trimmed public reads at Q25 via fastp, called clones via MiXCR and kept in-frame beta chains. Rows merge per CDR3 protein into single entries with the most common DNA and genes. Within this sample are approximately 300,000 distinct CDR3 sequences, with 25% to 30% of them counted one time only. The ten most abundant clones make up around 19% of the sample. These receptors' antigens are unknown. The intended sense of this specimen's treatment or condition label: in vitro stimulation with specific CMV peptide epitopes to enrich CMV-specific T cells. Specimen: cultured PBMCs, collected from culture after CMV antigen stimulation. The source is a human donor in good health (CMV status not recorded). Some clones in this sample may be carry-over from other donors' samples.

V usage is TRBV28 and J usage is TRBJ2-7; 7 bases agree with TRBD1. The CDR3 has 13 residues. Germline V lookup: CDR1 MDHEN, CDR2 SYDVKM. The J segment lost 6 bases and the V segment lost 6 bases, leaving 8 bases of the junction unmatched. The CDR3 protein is CASRLLTGVEQYF. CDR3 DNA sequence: TGTGCCAGCAGACTCTTAACAGGGGTCGAGCAGTACTTC.

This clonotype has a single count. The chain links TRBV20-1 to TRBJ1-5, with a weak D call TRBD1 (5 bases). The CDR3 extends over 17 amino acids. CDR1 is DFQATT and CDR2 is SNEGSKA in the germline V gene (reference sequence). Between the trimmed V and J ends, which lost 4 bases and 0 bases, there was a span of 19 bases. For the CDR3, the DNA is TGCAGTGCTACCCTTGGGACGGCAGGGTATAGCAATCAGCCCCAGCATTTT. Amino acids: CSATLGTAGYSNQPQHF.

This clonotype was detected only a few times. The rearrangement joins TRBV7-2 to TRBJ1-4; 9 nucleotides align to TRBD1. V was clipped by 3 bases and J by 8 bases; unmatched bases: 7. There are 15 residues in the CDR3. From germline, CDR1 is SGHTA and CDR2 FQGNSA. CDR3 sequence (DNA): TGTGCCAGCAGCTTGGGGGACAGGGAAATGGAAAAACTGTTTTTT. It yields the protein CASSLGDREMEKLFF.

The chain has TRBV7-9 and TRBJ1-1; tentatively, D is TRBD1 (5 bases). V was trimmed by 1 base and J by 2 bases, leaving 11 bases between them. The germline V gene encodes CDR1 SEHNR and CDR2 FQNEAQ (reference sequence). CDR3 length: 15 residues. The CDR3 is CASSLETTANTEAFF. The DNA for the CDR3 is TGTGCCAGCAGCTTAGAAACGACAGCTAACACTGAAGCTTTCTTT.

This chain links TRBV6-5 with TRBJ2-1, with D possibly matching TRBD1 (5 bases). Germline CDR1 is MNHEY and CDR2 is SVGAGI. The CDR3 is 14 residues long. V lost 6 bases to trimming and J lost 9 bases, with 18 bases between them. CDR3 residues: CASSKGQALVEQFF. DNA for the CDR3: TGTGCCAGCAGCAAAGGACAAGCCCTAGTTGAGCAGTTCTTC.

CDR3 protein: CSGDNTNYGYTF. The CDR3, as DNA: TGCAGCGGGGACAACACTAACTATGGCTACACCTTC. The rearrangement joins TRBV29-1 to TRBJ1-2, with a tentative D call TRBD1 (6 bases). The CDR3 extends over 12 amino acids. Germline CDR1 is SQVTM and CDR2 is ANQGSEA. Trimming shortened V by 7 bases and J by 0 bases, and 9 bases separated the two germline ends.

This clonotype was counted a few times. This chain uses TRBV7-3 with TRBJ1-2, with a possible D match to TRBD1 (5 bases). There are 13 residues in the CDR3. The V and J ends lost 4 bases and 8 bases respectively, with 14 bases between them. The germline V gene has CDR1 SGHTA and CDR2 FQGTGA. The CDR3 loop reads CASSSPGVLGYTF. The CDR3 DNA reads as TGTGCCAGCAGCTCCCCGGGGGTGTTGGGCTACACCTTC.

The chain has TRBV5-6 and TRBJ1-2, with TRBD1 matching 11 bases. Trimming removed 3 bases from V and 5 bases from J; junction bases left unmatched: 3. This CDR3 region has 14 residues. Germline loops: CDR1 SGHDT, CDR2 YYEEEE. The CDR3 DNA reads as TGTGCCAGCAGCTCCCGGGACAGGGGGTATGGCTACACCTTC. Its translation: CASSSRDRGYGYTF.

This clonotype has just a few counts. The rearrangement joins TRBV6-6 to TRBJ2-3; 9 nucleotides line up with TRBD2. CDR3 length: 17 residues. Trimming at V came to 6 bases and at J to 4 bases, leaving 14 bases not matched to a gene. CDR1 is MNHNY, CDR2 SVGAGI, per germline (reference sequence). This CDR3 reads CASRSGGAGGLSDTQYF. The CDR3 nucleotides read TGTGCCAGCAGATCTGGGGGTGCGGGGGGGCTATCAGATACGCAGTATTTT.

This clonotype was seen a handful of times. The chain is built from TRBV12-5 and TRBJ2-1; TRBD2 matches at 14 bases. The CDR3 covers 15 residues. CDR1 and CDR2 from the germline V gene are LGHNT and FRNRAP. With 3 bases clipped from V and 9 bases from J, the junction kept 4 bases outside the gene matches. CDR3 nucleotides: TGTGCTAGTGGTTTCGGACTAGCGGGGGGTTTTGAGCAGTTCTTC. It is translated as CASGFGLAGGFEQFF.

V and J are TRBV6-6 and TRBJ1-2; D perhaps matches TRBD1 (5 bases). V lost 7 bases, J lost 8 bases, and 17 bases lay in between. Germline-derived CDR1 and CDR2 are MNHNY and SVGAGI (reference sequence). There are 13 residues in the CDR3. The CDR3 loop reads CASIINRGDGYTF. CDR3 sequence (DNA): TGTGCCAGCATTATTAATAGAGGGGACGGCTACACCTTC.

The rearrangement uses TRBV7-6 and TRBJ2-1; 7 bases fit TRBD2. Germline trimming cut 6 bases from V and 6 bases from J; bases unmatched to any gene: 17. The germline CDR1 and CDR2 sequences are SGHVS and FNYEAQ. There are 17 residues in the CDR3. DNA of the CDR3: TGTGCCAGCAGTCTAGCGCCCAGCGGGAAAAGTAGCAATGAGCAGTTCTTC. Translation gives CASSLAPSGKSSNEQFF.

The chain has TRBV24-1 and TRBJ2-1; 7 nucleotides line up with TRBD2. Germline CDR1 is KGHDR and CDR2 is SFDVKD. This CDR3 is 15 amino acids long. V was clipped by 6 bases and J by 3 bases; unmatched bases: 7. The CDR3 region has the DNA TGTGCCACCAGTCCCCAGGGAGGGCTCTACAATGAGCAGTTCTTC. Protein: CATSPQGGLYNEQFF.

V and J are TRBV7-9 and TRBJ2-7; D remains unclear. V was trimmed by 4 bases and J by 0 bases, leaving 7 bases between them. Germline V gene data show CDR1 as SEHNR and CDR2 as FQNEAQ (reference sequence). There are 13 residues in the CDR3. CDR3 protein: CASSSSASYEQYF. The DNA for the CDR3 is TGTGCCAGCAGCTCCTCGGCCTCCTACGAGCAGTACTTC.

DNA for the CDR3: TGTGCCAGCTCACCCAGAATGGGATTACAAACGAACACTGAAGCTTTCTTT. Translating gives CASSPRMGLQTNTEAFF. J is TRBJ1-1 and V is TRBV18; D gene unclear. Germline V gene data show CDR1 as KGHSH and CDR2 as LQKENI. The CDR3 is 17 amino acids. Trimming took 3 bases from V and 1 from J, leaving 18 bases between them.

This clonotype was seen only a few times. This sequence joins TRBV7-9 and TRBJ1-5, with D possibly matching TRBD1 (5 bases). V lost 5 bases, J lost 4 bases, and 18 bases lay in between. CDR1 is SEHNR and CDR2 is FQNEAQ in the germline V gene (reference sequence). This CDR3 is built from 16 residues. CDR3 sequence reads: CASSPGGILTNQPQHF. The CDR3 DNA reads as TGTGCCAGCAGCCCGGGGGGGATCCTGACTAATCAGCCCCAGCATTTT.

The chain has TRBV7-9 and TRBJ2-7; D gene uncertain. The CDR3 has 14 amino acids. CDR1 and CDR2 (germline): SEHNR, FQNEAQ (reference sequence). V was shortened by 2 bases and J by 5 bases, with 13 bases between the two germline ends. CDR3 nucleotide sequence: TGTGCCAGCAGCTTAACAGCGCCAGAGGACGAGCAGTACTTC. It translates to CASSLTAPEDEQYF.

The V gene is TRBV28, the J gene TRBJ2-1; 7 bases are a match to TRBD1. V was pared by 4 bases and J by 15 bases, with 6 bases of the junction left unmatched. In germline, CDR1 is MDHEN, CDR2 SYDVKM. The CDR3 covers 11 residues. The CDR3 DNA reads TGTGCCAGCAGTTCGGGACAGAAGGGGTTCTTC. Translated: CASSSGQKGFF.

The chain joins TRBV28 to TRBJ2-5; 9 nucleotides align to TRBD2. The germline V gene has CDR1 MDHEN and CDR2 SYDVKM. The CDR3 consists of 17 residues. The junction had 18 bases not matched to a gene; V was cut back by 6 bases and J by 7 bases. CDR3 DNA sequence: TGTGCCAGCAGCCGGCGGGAGGTGCGGGAGGGAAGAAGGACCCAGTACTTC. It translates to CASSRREVREGRRTQYF.

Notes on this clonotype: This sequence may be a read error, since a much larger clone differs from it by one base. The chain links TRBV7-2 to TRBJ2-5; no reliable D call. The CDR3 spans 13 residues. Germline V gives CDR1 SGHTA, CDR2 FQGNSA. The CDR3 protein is CASSFGGQETRYF. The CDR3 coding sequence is TGTGCCAGCAGCTTTGGCGGCCAAGAGACCCGGTACTTC.

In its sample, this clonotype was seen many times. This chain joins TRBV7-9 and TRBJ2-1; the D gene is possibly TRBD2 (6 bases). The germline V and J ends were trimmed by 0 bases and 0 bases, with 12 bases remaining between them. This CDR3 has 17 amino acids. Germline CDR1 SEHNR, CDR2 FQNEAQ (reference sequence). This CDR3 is CASSLAPGVSSYNEQFF. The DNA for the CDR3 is TGTGCCAGCAGCTTAGCGCCGGGGGTCAGCTCCTACAATGAGCAGTTCTTC.

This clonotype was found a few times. The CDR3 coding sequence is TGCGCCAGCAGCCAGCAGCACGGACAGGGTAACACTGAAGCTTTCTTT. It specifies CASSQQHGQGNTEAFF. The genes are TRBV4-1 and TRBJ1-1, with 8 bases identical to TRBD1. This CDR3 has 16 amino acids. Losses at the gene ends were 3 bases for V and 2 bases for J; bases not matched to a gene: 8. CDR1 MGHRA and CDR2 YSYEKL come from the germline V gene.

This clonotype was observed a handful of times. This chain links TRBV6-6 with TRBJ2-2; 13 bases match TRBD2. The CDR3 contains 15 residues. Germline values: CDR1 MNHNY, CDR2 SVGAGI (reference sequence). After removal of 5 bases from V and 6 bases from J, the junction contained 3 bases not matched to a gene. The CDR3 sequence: CASSKGLAGSGELFF. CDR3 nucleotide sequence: TGTGCCAGCAGTAAGGGACTAGCGGGATCCGGGGAGCTGTTTTTT.

CDR3 nucleotide sequence: TGTGCCAGCAGCCCGCGACTGGCCAGCTCCTACAATGAGCAGTTCTTC. It specifies CASSPRLASSYNEQFF. This sequence joins TRBV7-4 and TRBJ2-1, with unresolved D. CDR3 size: 16 residues. Germline V gene sequence: CDR1 SGHVT, CDR2 SQSDAQ. V gave up 5 bases and J gave up 0 bases, with 14 bases separating them.

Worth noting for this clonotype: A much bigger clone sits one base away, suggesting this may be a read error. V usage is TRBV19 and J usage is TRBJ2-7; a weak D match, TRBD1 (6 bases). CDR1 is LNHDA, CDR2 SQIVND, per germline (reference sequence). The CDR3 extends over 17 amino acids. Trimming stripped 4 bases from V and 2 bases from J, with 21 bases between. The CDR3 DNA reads TGTGCCAGTAGTAAACCCATCACAGGGACCGAGACCTACGAGCAGTACTTC. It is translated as CASSKPITGTETYEQYF.

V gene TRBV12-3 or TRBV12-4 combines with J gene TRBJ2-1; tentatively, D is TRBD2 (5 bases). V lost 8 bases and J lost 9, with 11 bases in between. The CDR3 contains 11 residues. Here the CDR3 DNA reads TGTGCCAGCGGACTTTTTGGTGAGCAGTTCTTC. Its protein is CASGLFGEQFF.

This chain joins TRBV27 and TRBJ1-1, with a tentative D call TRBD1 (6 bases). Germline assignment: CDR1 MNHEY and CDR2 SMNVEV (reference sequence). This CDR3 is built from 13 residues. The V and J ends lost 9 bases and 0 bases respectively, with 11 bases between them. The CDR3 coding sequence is TGTGCCAGTAGACAGGTGATGAACACTGAAGCTTTCTTT. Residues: CASRQVMNTEAFF.